One and the same sample provided the 16 T cell receptor beta chains below, sequenced in a study of blood T cells in healthy people across ages. The second PCR ran about 6 to 12 cycles with a sample-barcoded 5' primer and J-beta primers. TCRdb recomputed calls from the 5' RACE reads with MiXCR, one row per CDR3 protein. The data show some 1,800,000 distinct CDR3 sequences, more than 35% seen once. The specimen was blood. All receptors come from a human donor in good health.

The genes are TRBV12-3 or TRBV12-4 and TRBJ1-6; unclear D gene. The CDR3 extends over 14 amino acids. V was clipped by 2 bases and J by 7 bases, with 9 bases between them. CDR3 in amino acids: CASSLWQFNSPLHF. The DNA for the CDR3 is TGTGCCAGCAGTTTATGGCAGTTCAATTCACCCCTCCACTTT.

In DNA, the CDR3 is TGCAGTACTCCCGTCAGAGGGTTCTATGGCTACACCTTC. The encoded protein is CSTPVRGFYGYTF. The rearrangement links TRBV20-1 to TRBJ1-2; D is unresolved. Germline CDR1 DFQATT, CDR2 SNEGSKA (reference sequence). Trimming pared 8 bases from V and 4 bases from J, leaving 17 bases between. CDR3 size: 13 residues.

This clonotype came up a few times. The rearrangement uses TRBV6-6 and TRBJ1-2; a possible D gene is TRBD1 (6 bases). Germline V lookup: CDR1 MNHNY, CDR2 SVGAGI (reference sequence). The V and J ends lost 6 bases and 4 bases respectively, with 12 bases between them. The CDR3 runs 13 residues. This CDR3 is CASREDSIYGYTF. DNA for the CDR3: TGTGCCAGCAGGGAGGACAGTATCTATGGCTACACCTTC.

This chain uses TRBV20-1 with TRBJ1-2; TRBD1 might be the D (5 bases). Germline V CDR1 and CDR2: DFQATT, SNEGSKA (reference sequence). This CDR3 is 18 amino acids long. The V end was cut by 5 bases, the J end by 1 base, with 26 bases between. Written as DNA, the CDR3 is TGCAGTGCTCCGCCCCACGGGACTCCCGAAGCCTTTAACTATGGCTACACCTTC. Its protein is CSAPPHGTPEAFNYGYTF.

This clonotype was detected only a few times. The rearrangement uses TRBV10-3 and TRBJ1-2, with D tentatively TRBD1 (5 bases). Germline V gene lookup returns CDR1 ENHRY and CDR2 SYGVKD. The ends were cut back, 0 bases at V and 3 bases at J, with 14 bases in the middle. CDR3 length: 16 amino acids. The CDR3 nucleotides are TGTGCCATCAGTGAGTCGACGCGTCGGGGCTACTATGGCTACACCTTC. Translated: CAISESTRRGYYGYTF.

The chain carries TRBV18 and TRBJ2-1; D perhaps matches TRBD1 (7 bases). This CDR3 region has 15 residues. Trimming stripped 3 bases from V and 5 bases from J, with 14 bases between. CDR1 and CDR2 (germline): KGHSH, LQKENI. CDR3 sequence (DNA): TGTGCCAGCTCACCGGTCAGGGGGGCCAACAATGAGCAGTTCTTC. This translates into CASSPVRGANNEQFF.

This clonotype occurred a few times. The chain joins TRBV12-3 or TRBV12-4 to TRBJ2-3; a weak D match, TRBD2 (5 bases). The CDR3 is 13 amino acids. Trimming took off 3 bases at V and 14 bases at J, with 18 bases between the two ends. This chain's CDR3 is CASSFLLDSPPYF. CDR3 nucleotides: TGTGCCAGCAGTTTTTTGCTGGACTCCCCCCCGTATTTT.

The chain has TRBV12-5 and TRBJ2-3, with D tentatively TRBD2 (5 bases). The CDR3 is made up of 17 amino acids. The germline gives CDR1 LGHNT, CDR2 FRNRAP. V was trimmed by 4 bases and J by 1 base, leaving 18 bases between them. The CDR3 DNA reads TGTGCTAGTGGTTCGAACCTGGACTCAAGGGGCACAGATACGCAGTATTTT. Translation: CASGSNLDSRGTDTQYF.

This clonotype was detected only a few times. The chain recombines TRBV4-3 with TRBJ2-7; TRBD2 is a possible D gene (6 bases). The CDR3 is made up of 14 amino acids. CDR1 LGHNA and CDR2 YSLEER come from the germline V gene. Trimming removed 0 bases from V and 6 bases from J, with 12 bases in between. CDR3 in DNA: TGCGCCAGCAGCCAAGAAATTTTAGCGGTCGAGCAGTACTTC. Translating gives CASSQEILAVEQYF.

This clonotype turned up a few times. The gene calls are TRBV6-5 and TRBJ2-5; 11 nucleotides match TRBD1. This CDR3 comprises 16 residues. With 4 bases clipped from V and 7 bases from J, the junction kept 11 bases outside the gene matches. CDR1 and CDR2 from the germline V gene are MNHEY and SVGAGI. The CDR3 here is CASSSLPDRGLGTQYF. The DNA of the CDR3 is TGTGCCAGCAGTTCTTTACCGGACAGGGGGCTGGGGACCCAGTACTTC.

This clonotype occurred a few times. The gene calls are TRBV4-3 and TRBJ1-2; D ambiguous. The CDR3 is 13 residues long. Germline CDR1 and CDR2: LGHNA and YSLEER. V was trimmed by 2 bases and J by 3 bases, leaving 7 bases between them. The CDR3 loop reads CASSQSGYYGYTF. The CDR3 DNA follows: TGCGCCAGCAGCCAATCCGGCTACTATGGCTACACCTTC.

The chain couples TRBV9 to TRBJ2-4; TRBD2 is a possible D gene (6 bases). The tail of the sequence fits TRBJ2-7 better, so the J call may be wrong. There are 15 residues in the CDR3. Germline CDR1 is SGDLS and CDR2 is YYNGEE. This CDR3 is CASSVGGATTYEQYF. The CDR3, as DNA: TGTGCCAGCAGCGTAGGCGGGGCTACCACCTACGAGCAGTACTTC.

The V and J genes are TRBV7-2 and TRBJ2-1; 7 bases align to TRBD1. V shed 4 bases, J shed 3 bases, and the junction held 9 bases outside the gene matches. This CDR3 spans 16 amino acids. Germline V gene lookup returns CDR1 SGHTA and CDR2 FQGNSA. The CDR3 protein is CTSSSEQQGNYNEQFF. The CDR3, as DNA: TGTACCAGCAGCTCGGAACAACAGGGGAACTACAATGAGCAGTTCTTC.

The V call is TRBV3-1, the J call TRBJ1-6, with 7 bases matching TRBD1. The germline gives CDR1 LGHDT, CDR2 YNNKEL (reference sequence). V lost 5 bases to trimming and J lost 1 base; unmatched junction nucleotides: 8. The CDR3 runs to 17 residues. The CDR3 region is CASSAIHRGSYNSPLHF. The CDR3 DNA follows: TGTGCCAGCAGCGCCATTCACAGGGGATCCTATAATTCACCCCTCCACTTT.

This clonotype showed up just once. The chain couples TRBV7-3 to TRBJ2-3; possibly TRBD2 for D (6 bases). Germline CDR1 and CDR2: SGHTA and FQGTGA. The CDR3 loop spans 15 amino acids. The ends were cut back, 4 bases at V and 6 bases at J, with 17 bases in the middle. CDR3 amino acids: CASSSSGTRRDTQYF. The CDR3 DNA sequence: TGTGCCAGCAGCTCCTCCGGGACTCGTCGGGATACGCAGTATTTT.

The genes are TRBV7-8 and TRBJ2-6; no clear D. Germline lookup yields CDR1 SGHVS and CDR2 FQNEAQ. V lost 5 bases, J lost 0 bases, and 26 bases lay in between. This CDR3 contains 21 residues. The CDR3 DNA follows: TGTGCCAGCAGCCCGAGAGAACAGAGTACATGGGTGAGCTCTGGGGCCAACGTCCTGACTTTC. Amino acids: CASSPREQSTWVSSGANVLTF.